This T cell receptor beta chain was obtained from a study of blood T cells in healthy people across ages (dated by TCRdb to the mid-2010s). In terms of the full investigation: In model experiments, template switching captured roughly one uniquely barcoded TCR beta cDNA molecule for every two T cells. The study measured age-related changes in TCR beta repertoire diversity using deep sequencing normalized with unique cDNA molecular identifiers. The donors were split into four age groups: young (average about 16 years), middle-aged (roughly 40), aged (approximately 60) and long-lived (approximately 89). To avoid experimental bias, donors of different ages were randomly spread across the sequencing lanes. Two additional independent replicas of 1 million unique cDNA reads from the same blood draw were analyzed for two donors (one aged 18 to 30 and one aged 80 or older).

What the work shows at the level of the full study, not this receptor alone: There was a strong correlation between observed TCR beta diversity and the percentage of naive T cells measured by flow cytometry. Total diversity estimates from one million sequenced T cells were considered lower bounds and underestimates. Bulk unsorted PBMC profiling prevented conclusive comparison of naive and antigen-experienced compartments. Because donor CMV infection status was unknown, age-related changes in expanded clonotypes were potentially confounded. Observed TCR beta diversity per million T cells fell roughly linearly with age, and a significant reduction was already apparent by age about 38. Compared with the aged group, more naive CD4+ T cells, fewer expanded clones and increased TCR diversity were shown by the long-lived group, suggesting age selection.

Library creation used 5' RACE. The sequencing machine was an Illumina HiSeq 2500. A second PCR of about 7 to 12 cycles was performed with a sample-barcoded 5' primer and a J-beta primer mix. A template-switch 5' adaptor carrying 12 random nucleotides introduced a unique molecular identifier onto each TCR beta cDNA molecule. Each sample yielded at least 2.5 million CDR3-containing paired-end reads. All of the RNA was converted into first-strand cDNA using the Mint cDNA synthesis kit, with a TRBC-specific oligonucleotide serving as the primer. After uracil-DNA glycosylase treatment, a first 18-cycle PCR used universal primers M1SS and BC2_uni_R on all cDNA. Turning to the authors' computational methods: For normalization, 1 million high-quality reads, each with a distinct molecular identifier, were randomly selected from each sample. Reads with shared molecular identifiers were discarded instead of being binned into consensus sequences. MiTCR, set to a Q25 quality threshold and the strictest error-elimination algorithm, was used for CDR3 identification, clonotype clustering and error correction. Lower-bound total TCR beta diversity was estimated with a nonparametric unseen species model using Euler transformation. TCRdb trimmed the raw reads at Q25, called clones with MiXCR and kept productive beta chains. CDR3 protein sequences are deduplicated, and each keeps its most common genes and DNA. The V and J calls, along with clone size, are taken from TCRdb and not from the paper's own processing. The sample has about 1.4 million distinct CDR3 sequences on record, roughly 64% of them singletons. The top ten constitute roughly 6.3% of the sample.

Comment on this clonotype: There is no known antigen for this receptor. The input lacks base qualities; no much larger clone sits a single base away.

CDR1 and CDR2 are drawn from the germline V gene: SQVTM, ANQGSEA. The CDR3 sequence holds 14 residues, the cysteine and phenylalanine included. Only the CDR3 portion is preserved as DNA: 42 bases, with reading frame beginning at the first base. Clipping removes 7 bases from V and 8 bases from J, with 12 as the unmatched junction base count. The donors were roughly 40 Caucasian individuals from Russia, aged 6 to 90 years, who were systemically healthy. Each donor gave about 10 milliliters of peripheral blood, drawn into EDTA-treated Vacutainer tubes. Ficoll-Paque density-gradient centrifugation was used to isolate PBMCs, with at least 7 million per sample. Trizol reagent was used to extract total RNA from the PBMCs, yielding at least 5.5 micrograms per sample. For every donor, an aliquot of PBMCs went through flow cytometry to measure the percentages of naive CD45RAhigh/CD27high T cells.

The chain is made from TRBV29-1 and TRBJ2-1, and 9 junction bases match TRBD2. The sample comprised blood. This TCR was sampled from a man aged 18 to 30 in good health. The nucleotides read TGCAGCGCCCTGTTAGCGGGAGTACGCGATGAGCAGTTCTTC. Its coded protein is CSALLAGVRDEQFF.